Included here is one T cell receptor (beta chain) sequence, with context. Its matching antigen is unknown. The source of the sample is a study of response to subunit inactivated influenza vaccine. TCRdb processed the RT-PCR reads anew with MiXCR; each CDR3 protein has one entry. The sample includes 500,000 to 600,000 distinct CDR3 sequences, 13% of them seen just once. Germline values: CDR1 SGDLS, CDR2 YYNGEE. V lost 3 bases and J 0 bases, leaving 13 bases between the germline ends. The CDR3 extends over 16 amino acids. Study-wide results and caveats: The authors suggested that few new T cells are recruited per seasonal influenza vaccination.

This sequence was found in a man aged 50 to 59 who received an inactivated influenza vaccine. The J gene is TRBJ1-3, the V gene TRBV9; possibly TRBD1 for D (5 bases). Sequences were derived from PBMCs from blood, sampled more than 35 days after vaccination. The CDR3 nucleotides read TGTGCCAGCAGCGAGGGCAGGGCATACTCTGGAAACACCATATATTTT. Translating gives CASSEGRAYSGNTIYF.